Listed below are T cell receptor beta chains from one sample, sequenced in a study of T cell repertoires in cytomegalovirus infection. MiXCR, applied by TCRdb to the reads, yields one record per CDR3 protein. The sample includes fewer than 200,000 distinct CDR3 sequences, about a tenth of them seen just once. The source material was PBMCs. These receptors were obtained from a human donor in good health (CMV status not recorded). Some clones in this sample may be carry-over from other donors' samples. The CDR3 runs from the conserved cysteine through the conserved F or W. A D gene is named only where the DNA matches it firmly. Clone size is given for some rows only: seen once, a few or many times, or a class if the clone is expanded.

cdr3_nt: TGCAGTGCTAACCAACAGGGGTCGGATGAAAAACTGTTTTTT
cdr3_aa: CSANQQGSDEKLFF
v_call: TRBV20-1
d_call: TRBD1
clone_size: many
j_call: TRBJ1-4

cdr3_nt: TGCAGTGCTAGGCCCACTAGCGGCGTCTACAATGAGCAGTTCTTC
cdr3_aa: CSARPTSGVYNEQFF
v_call: TRBV20-1
d_call: TRBD2
clone_size: many
j_call: TRBJ2-1

cdr3_nt: TGTGCCAGCAGCTTAACATTCGGCTCCTACAATGAGCAGTTCTTC
cdr3_aa: CASSLTFGSYNEQFF
v_call: TRBV7-2
d_call: .
clone_size: medium-sized
j_call: TRBJ2-1

cdr3_nt: TGTGCCAGCAGTCCAGGGACTTACACTGAAGCTTTCTTT
cdr3_aa: CASSPGTYTEAFF
v_call: TRBV28
d_call: .
clone_size: many
j_call: TRBJ1-1

cdr3_nt: TGTGCCAGTAGTATCGGTAGGAGGGCTGAAGCTTTCTTT
cdr3_aa: CASSIGRRAEAFF
v_call: TRBV19
d_call: .
clone_size: few
j_call: TRBJ1-1

cdr3_nt: TGTGCCAGCAGCGCATTACCAGGGGGCTCTGAAGCTTTCTTT
cdr3_aa: CASSALPGGSEAFF
v_call: TRBV11-2
d_call: TRBD1
clone_size: .
j_call: TRBJ1-1

cdr3_nt: TGTGCCAGTAGTACTCGGGGACGGAGCAATCAGCCCCAGCATTTT
cdr3_aa: CASSTRGRSNQPQHF
v_call: TRBV19
d_call: .
clone_size: .
j_call: TRBJ1-5

cdr3_nt: TGTGCCAGCAGCCCTCTTGAGAGATACTATGGCTACACCTTC
cdr3_aa: CASSPLERYYGYTF
v_call: TRBV14
d_call: .
clone_size: .
j_call: TRBJ1-2

cdr3_nt: TGTGCCAGCAGCTTAGATGCACTGGAGACAGCTTTCTTT
cdr3_aa: CASSLDALETAFF
v_call: TRBV7-4
d_call: .
clone_size: many
j_call: TRBJ1-1

cdr3_nt: TGTGCCAGCAGCCCTAGGACAGCAGATACGCAGTATTTT
cdr3_aa: CASSPRTADTQYF
v_call: TRBV7-2
d_call: .
clone_size: many
j_call: TRBJ2-3

cdr3_nt: TGTGCCAGCAGCCTGGACTCCCGGGGATTGGATACGCAGTATTTT
cdr3_aa: CASSLDSRGLDTQYF
v_call: TRBV12-3/TRBV12-4
d_call: .
clone_size: many
j_call: TRBJ2-3

cdr3_nt: TGTGCCAGCAGCTTAGGGGTTACTAGCGAAAATGAGCAGTTCTTC
cdr3_aa: CASSLGVTSENEQFF
v_call: TRBV7-3
d_call: TRBD2
clone_size: many
j_call: TRBJ2-1

cdr3_nt: TGTGCCACCAGTGATTTCTCCGGGAGAAATGAGCAGTTCTTC
cdr3_aa: CATSDFSGRNEQFF
v_call: TRBV24-1
d_call: .
clone_size: many
j_call: TRBJ2-1

cdr3_nt: TGTGCCAGCAGCTTAGGGACAGAATATGAGCAGTTCTTC
cdr3_aa: CASSLGTEYEQFF
v_call: TRBV7-2
d_call: .
clone_size: many
j_call: TRBJ2-1

cdr3_nt: TGTGCCAGCAGCCGAGCACCGACAGGGGCGGCCGGGGAGCTGTTTTTT
cdr3_aa: CASSRAPTGAAGELFF
v_call: TRBV5-4
d_call: TRBD1
clone_size: .
j_call: TRBJ2-2

cdr3_nt: TGTGCCAGCAGTTCCACAGGGGGCTCCGAGCAGTACTTC
cdr3_aa: CASSSTGGSEQYF
v_call: TRBV27
d_call: TRBD1
clone_size: few
j_call: TRBJ2-7

cdr3_nt: TGTGCCAGCAGCCCGACCCGGACTGAAGAGCAGTTCTTC
cdr3_aa: CASSPTRTEEQFF
v_call: TRBV7-2
d_call: .
clone_size: many
j_call: TRBJ2-1

cdr3_nt: TGTGCCAGCACCAAAGGGGCAGGTTTACCCCTCCACTTT
cdr3_aa: CASTKGAGLPLHF
v_call: TRBV12-3/TRBV12-4
d_call: .
clone_size: many
j_call: TRBJ1-6

cdr3_nt: TGTGCCAGCGGCCCTAGGGGGGCAGGGTCCCAGGAGCAGTTCTTC
cdr3_aa: CASGPRGAGSQEQFF
v_call: TRBV7-2
d_call: .
clone_size: many
j_call: TRBJ2-1

cdr3_nt: TGCAGCGTTGAAGGGGGGACGGATACGCAGTATTTT
cdr3_aa: CSVEGGTDTQYF
v_call: TRBV29-1
d_call: .
clone_size: .
j_call: TRBJ2-3

cdr3_nt: TGTGCCAGCAGTTTATCCGGCCACGAGCAGTACTTC
cdr3_aa: CASSLSGHEQYF
v_call: TRBV28
d_call: .
clone_size: few
j_call: TRBJ2-7

cdr3_nt: TGTGCCAGCTGGGATGGACACGGGTTCTCCGATACGTATTTT
cdr3_aa: CASWDGHGFSDTYF
v_call: TRBV12-3/TRBV12-4
d_call: .
clone_size: few
j_call: TRBJ2-3

cdr3_nt: TGTGCCAGCAGTTTAGTGGGGGGTGACACTGAAGCTTTCTTT
cdr3_aa: CASSLVGGDTEAFF
v_call: TRBV12-3/TRBV12-4
d_call: .
clone_size: few
j_call: TRBJ1-1

cdr3_nt: TGTGCCAGCAGCTTTAGTCGAAGGAAGGACAGTATGAACACTGAAGCTTTCTTT
cdr3_aa: CASSFSRRKDSMNTEAFF
v_call: TRBV11-2
d_call: .
clone_size: many
j_call: TRBJ1-1

cdr3_nt: TGCAGTGCCCGGCGGCGGGGGGGCCAAAATGAGCAGTTCTTC
cdr3_aa: CSARRRGGQNEQFF
v_call: TRBV20-1
d_call: TRBD2
clone_size: few
j_call: TRBJ2-1

cdr3_nt: TGTGCCAGCAGTTGGGCACCGCAGGGGAGCACTGAAGCTTTCTTT
cdr3_aa: CASSWAPQGSTEAFF
v_call: TRBV6-1
d_call: .
clone_size: many
j_call: TRBJ1-1

cdr3_nt: TGCAGCTCAGATAACAGACAGCCCCCCTATGGCTACACCTTC
cdr3_aa: CSSDNRQPPYGYTF
v_call: TRBV29-1
d_call: .
clone_size: .
j_call: TRBJ1-2

cdr3_nt: TGTGCCAGCAGCGTTCAACTAGCGGGAGAATTTAATGAGCAGTTCTTC
cdr3_aa: CASSVQLAGEFNEQFF
v_call: TRBV12-3/TRBV12-4
d_call: TRBD2
clone_size: many
j_call: TRBJ2-1

cdr3_nt: TGTGCCAGCAGCTTAAAGGGGGCAGGGATTCAGCCCCAGCATTTT
cdr3_aa: CASSLKGAGIQPQHF
v_call: TRBV7-2
d_call: TRBD1
clone_size: many
j_call: TRBJ1-5

cdr3_nt: TGTGCCACCAGTGATTCTGGGGAGCTGTTTTTT
cdr3_aa: CATSDSGELFF
v_call: TRBV24-1
d_call: .
clone_size: .
j_call: TRBJ2-2

cdr3_nt: TGTGCCAGCAGTTACGGAGGACGACTAGCCTACGAGCAGTACTTC
cdr3_aa: CASSYGGRLAYEQYF
v_call: TRBV6-2/TRBV6-3
d_call: .
clone_size: many
j_call: TRBJ2-7

cdr3_nt: TGCAGTGGTTTAGGCACCCCCTATGGCTACACCTTC
cdr3_aa: CSGLGTPYGYTF
v_call: TRBV20-1
d_call: .
clone_size: many
j_call: TRBJ1-2

cdr3_nt: TGTGCCAGTAGTAGGCTGCTGACCGGGACTGATTCCTACGAGCAGTACTTC
cdr3_aa: CASSRLLTGTDSYEQYF
v_call: TRBV19
d_call: .
clone_size: .
j_call: TRBJ2-7

cdr3_nt: TGTGCCAGCAGCACCCGTCCCGGGACAGGGGCTGGGGCCAACGTCCTGACTTTC
cdr3_aa: CASSTRPGTGAGANVLTF
v_call: TRBV9
d_call: TRBD1
clone_size: many
j_call: TRBJ2-6

cdr3_nt: TGTGCCAGCAGCTTAGATTGGGCGGGAAGCTCCTACAATGAGCAGTTCTTC
cdr3_aa: CASSLDWAGSSYNEQFF
v_call: TRBV11-3
d_call: .
clone_size: many
j_call: TRBJ2-1

cdr3_nt: TGTGCCAGCAGTTTTAAGGCAGGAACTACCTACGAGCAGTACTTC
cdr3_aa: CASSFKAGTTYEQYF
v_call: TRBV12-3/TRBV12-4
d_call: .
clone_size: many
j_call: TRBJ2-7

cdr3_nt: TGTGCCAGCAGCTTCTCCACAGGGATCGCCGTAAACATTCAGTACTTC
cdr3_aa: CASSFSTGIAVNIQYF
v_call: TRBV5-6
d_call: .
clone_size: few
j_call: TRBJ2-4

cdr3_nt: TGTGCCAGCAGCTTCGATGTAGCGGGAGAGCGGTTCTTC
cdr3_aa: CASSFDVAGERFF
v_call: TRBV5-6
d_call: TRBD2
clone_size: .
j_call: TRBJ2-1

cdr3_nt: TGCAGTGCTAGTACATTTGAGGGTAGTCAGCCCCAGCATTTT
cdr3_aa: CSASTFEGSQPQHF
v_call: TRBV20-1
d_call: .
clone_size: few
j_call: TRBJ1-5

cdr3_nt: TGTGCCAGCGGAAACAGACCGGGACAGCTATTC
cdr3_aa: CASGNRPGQLF
v_call: TRBV28
d_call: TRBD1
clone_size: few
j_call: TRBJ1-2

cdr3_nt: TGTGCCACCAGCTCCGACAGGACCTATGGCTACACCTTC
cdr3_aa: CATSSDRTYGYTF
v_call: TRBV15
d_call: .
clone_size: many
j_call: TRBJ1-2

cdr3_nt: TGTGCCAGCAGCAAGAGCGGACAAGAGACCCAGTACTTC
cdr3_aa: CASSKSGQETQYF
v_call: TRBV7-2
d_call: .
clone_size: many
j_call: TRBJ2-5

cdr3_nt: TGTGCCAGCAGTGATTCGGATGAGCAGTTCTTC
cdr3_aa: CASSDSDEQFF
v_call: TRBV25-1
d_call: .
clone_size: many
j_call: TRBJ2-1

cdr3_nt: TGTGCCAGCAGTCCCTCCGCCGGGACAGGGTCCTATGGCTACACCTTC
cdr3_aa: CASSPSAGTGSYGYTF
v_call: TRBV28
d_call: TRBD1
clone_size: many
j_call: TRBJ1-2

cdr3_nt: TGTGCCAGCAGTGACCGGTATCCGTCCTATGGCTACACCTTC
cdr3_aa: CASSDRYPSYGYTF
v_call: TRBV6-1
d_call: .
clone_size: many
j_call: TRBJ1-2

cdr3_nt: TGCAGCGTTGAGGCTAGCGGGAGGGACGAGCAGTACTTC
cdr3_aa: CSVEASGRDEQYF
v_call: TRBV29-1
d_call: TRBD2
clone_size: few
j_call: TRBJ2-7

cdr3_nt: TGTGCCAGCAGTTCCGGCCAGGGTTTTGGCTACACCTTC
cdr3_aa: CASSSGQGFGYTF
v_call: TRBV28
d_call: .
clone_size: .
j_call: TRBJ1-2

cdr3_nt: TGTGCCAGCAGTAAGACAGGGGGCTTTTACAATGAGCAGTTCTTC
cdr3_aa: CASSKTGGFYNEQFF
v_call: TRBV28
d_call: TRBD1
clone_size: many
j_call: TRBJ2-1

cdr3_nt: TGTGCCAGCAGCTTAGTGGGGGGGCTCATGAACACTGAAGCTTTCTTT
cdr3_aa: CASSLVGGLMNTEAFF
v_call: TRBV7-6
d_call: .
clone_size: many
j_call: TRBJ1-1

cdr3_nt: TGCGCCAGCAGCCAAGATCACACCCTGAACACTGAAGCTTTCTTT
cdr3_aa: CASSQDHTLNTEAFF
v_call: TRBV4-3
d_call: .
clone_size: once
j_call: TRBJ1-1

cdr3_nt: TGTGCCAGCAGCCAAATAGCAGGGAACTATGGCTACACCTTC
cdr3_aa: CASSQIAGNYGYTF
v_call: TRBV14
d_call: .
clone_size: many
j_call: TRBJ1-2